The 22 T cell receptor beta chains in this list originate from one sample, sequenced in a study of breast tumors, draining lymph nodes, adjacent tissues. TCRdb passed the multiplex PCR reads through MiXCR, listing each CDR3 protein once. Of 150,000 to 200,000 distinct CDR3 sequences listed, 30% to 35% were seen once; the top ten hold 3.5% to 4.5%. Breast cancer patients provided tissue from their axillary draining lymph nodes. The specimen was axillary lymph node tissue. These receptors all stem from a female donor with breast cancer. Some clones in this sample may be carry-over from other donors' samples.

V and J are TRBV7-2 and TRBJ2-7, with TRBD2 identical over 12 bases. V lost 4 bases and J lost 0; bases outside the gene matches: 1. Germline V gives CDR1 SGHTA, CDR2 FQGNSA. This CDR3 spans 15 amino acids. CDR3 loop: CASSSSGGASYEQYF. The CDR3 DNA follows: TGTGCCAGCAGCTCTAGCGGGGGGGCCTCCTACGAGCAGTACTTC.

The V and J genes are TRBV27 and TRBJ2-1; 11 bases fit TRBD2. Looked up from germline, CDR1 is MNHEY and CDR2 is SMNVEV (reference sequence). Germline trimming cut 7 bases from V and 3 bases from J; bases unmatched to any gene: 11. The CDR3 is made up of 17 amino acids. In nucleotides, the CDR3 is TGTGCCAGCAAGGCAACGATAGCGGGAGGGCACTACAATGAGCAGTTCTTC. This translates into CASKATIAGGHYNEQFF.

This clonotype has more than one count but fewer than ten. This rearrangement joins TRBV12-3 or TRBV12-4 to TRBJ1-2; no firm D call. V lost 5 bases to trimming and J lost 4 bases, with 11 bases between them. The length of the CDR3 is 13 residues. DNA for the CDR3: TGTGCCAGCAGTCCGAGGGCGGGCTATGGCTACACCTTC. Amino acids: CASSPRAGYGYTF.

This clonotype was observed many times. This chain connects TRBV19 to TRBJ2-3; TRBD1 matches 11 bases. CDR3 length: 14 amino acids. Trimming at V came to 1 base and at J to 6 bases, leaving 0 bases not matched to a gene. Germline CDR1 LNHDA, CDR2 SQIVND (reference sequence). CDR3 in amino acids: CASSIGDRGDTQYF. Written as DNA, the CDR3 is TGTGCCAGTAGTATAGGGGACAGGGGGGATACGCAGTATTTT.

The chain recombines TRBV6-1 with TRBJ2-3, with TRBD2 matching over 7 bases. The CDR3 has 16 amino acids. With 2 bases clipped from V and 1 base from J, the junction kept 6 bases outside the gene matches. The germline V gene has CDR1 MNHNS and CDR2 SASEGT. CDR3 amino acids: CASSEFSGMGTDTQYF. DNA of the CDR3: TGTGCCAGCAGTGAATTCAGCGGGATGGGCACAGATACGCAGTATTTT.

The gene calls are TRBV19 and TRBJ1-4, with D perhaps TRBD1 (6 bases). The CDR3 loop spans 15 amino acids. In germline, CDR1 is LNHDA, CDR2 SQIVND (reference sequence). The germline V and J ends were trimmed by 4 bases and 4 bases, with 13 bases remaining between them. This CDR3 is CASSNPRQVNEKLFF. The CDR3, as DNA: TGTGCCAGTAGTAACCCCAGACAGGTTAATGAAAAACTGTTTTTT.

The chain employs TRBV29-1 and TRBJ1-5, with 7 bases aligning to TRBD1. The ends lost 7 bases at V and 0 bases at J; junction bases unmatched: 3. The CDR3 sequence is 13 residues long. Germline V gene sequence: CDR1 SQVTM, CDR2 ANQGSEA. The CDR3 bases are TGCAGCGCAAACAGGGGTAGCAATCAGCCCCAGCATTTT. Residues: CSANRGSNQPQHF.

About this clonotype itself: A much larger clone is a single base away; this may be a read error. The CDR3 nucleotides read TGTGCCGGCAGTTCAACGGACGGCTACGAGCAGTACTTC. Translating it yields CAGSSTDGYEQYF. V gene TRBV6-5 combines with J gene TRBJ2-7; unclear D gene. The CDR3 runs to 13 residues. Germline V gene data show CDR1 as MNHEY and CDR2 as SVGAGI.

This clonotype was recorded at least ten times. CDR3 in amino acids: CATSDPTSPGPDTQYF. In nucleotides, the CDR3 is TGTGCCACCAGTGACCCGACTAGCCCGGGACCAGATACGCAGTATTTT. This chain uses TRBV24-1 with TRBJ2-3; 7 bases are a match to TRBD2. CDR1 and CDR2 from the germline V gene are KGHDR and SFDVKD. CDR3 length: 16 residues. Germline trimming cut 4 bases from V and 4 bases from J; bases unmatched to any gene: 10.

This clonotype turned up a few times. This chain links TRBV12-3 or TRBV12-4 with TRBJ1-1, with 11 nucleotides matching TRBD1. V gave up 5 bases and J gave up 1 base; unmatched junction bases: 6. The CDR3 runs to 16 residues. CDR3 nucleotides: TGTGCCAGCAGTCCGGGGACAGGGGGATGGAACACTGAAGCTTTCTTT. Its protein is CASSPGTGGWNTEAFF.

A remark on this clonotype: One end of the junction varies from germline; a read error may be responsible. V gene TRBV29-1 combines with J gene TRBJ2-3, with D perhaps matching TRBD1 or TRBD2 (5 bases each). Germline V gives CDR1 SQVTM, CDR2 ANQGSEA. The CDR3 runs 12 residues. CDR3: CGVGTVTDTQYF. The CDR3 DNA reads TGCGGCGTTGGGACCGTCACAGATACGCAGTATTTT.

In its sample, this clonotype was seen many times. The chain uses TRBV7-2 and TRBJ2-2; D is perhaps TRBD2 (5 bases). V was clipped by 6 bases and J by 5 bases, with 13 bases between them. The CDR3 covers 14 residues. Per the germline V gene, CDR1 is SGHTA and CDR2 is FQGNSA. The CDR3 protein is CASRFAGSTGELFF. CDR3 sequence (DNA): TGTGCCAGCAGGTTCGCGGGTAGTACCGGGGAGCTGTTTTTT.

This clonotype was recorded many times. The chain joins TRBV29-1 to TRBJ2-7; possible D gene TRBD2, 7 bases. CDR1 SQVTM and CDR2 ANQGSEA come from the germline V gene. Trimming cost V 3 bases and J 4 bases, with 19 bases left between them. This CDR3 is built from 15 residues. The CDR3 DNA follows: TGCAGCGTTGAGTTAGGGGGGGGCGCCAGGTACGAGCAGTACTTC. Residues: CSVELGGGARYEQYF.

The rearrangement joins TRBV6-5 to TRBJ2-7; possible D gene TRBD1, 5 bases. The CDR3 covers 16 residues. V was shortened by 4 bases and J by 1 base, with 17 bases between the two germline ends. The V gene's germline CDR1 is MNHEY and CDR2 SVGAGI. Here the CDR3 DNA reads TGTGCCAGCAGTTTGTTTAGCAGGGATGCTTCCTACGAGCAGTACTTC. This gives the protein CASSLFSRDASYEQYF.

This clonotype was observed a handful of times. A much larger clone lies one base from this, so it may be a read error. The CDR3 nucleotides are TGTGCCAGCAAACTGACAGCCAACGGCCTTGGCTACACCTTC. This sequence encodes CASKLTANGLGYTF. The rearrangement joins TRBV6-5 to TRBJ1-2, with a possible D match to TRBD1 (5 bases). V lost 7 bases, J lost 7 bases, and 19 bases lay in between. Germline V lookup: CDR1 MNHEY, CDR2 SVGAGI. The CDR3 runs to 14 residues.

There are many counts of this clonotype. This rearrangement joins TRBV11-2 to TRBJ1-2, with TRBD1 as a possible D gene (5 bases). This CDR3 spans 12 amino acids. The V end was cut by 1 base, the J end by 10 bases, with 10 bases between. The germline V gene encodes CDR1 SGHAT and CDR2 FQNNGV. CDR3 in DNA: TGTGCCAGCAGCTTAGCAGCGGGGGACTACACCTTC. Protein sequence: CASSLAAGDYTF. Supplemented by reference TRBV11-2 and TRBJ1-2, the full variable domain reads EAGVAQSPRYKIIEKRQSVAFWCNPISGHATLYWYQQILGQGPKLLIQFQNNGVVDDSQLPKDRFSAERLKGVDSTLKIQPAKLEDSAVYLCASSLAAGDYTFGSGTRLTVV.

This clonotype was seen ten or more times. Its ends do not fully match the called genes, so a read error is possible. The chain links TRBV20-1 to TRBJ2-7; D may be TRBD1 (6 bases). Per the germline V gene, CDR1 is DFQATT and CDR2 is SNEGSKA (reference sequence). The CDR3 runs 14 residues. In DNA form, the CDR3 reads TGCAGTGCTAACGCGGACAGCATTACCTACGAGCAATACTTC. Translating gives CSANADSITYEQYF.

This clonotype was picked up many times. V usage is TRBV6-4 and J usage is TRBJ2-2; maybe TRBD2 (6 bases). This CDR3 is built from 16 residues. Trimming took off 1 base at V and 0 bases at J, with 9 bases between the two ends. Germline values: CDR1 MRHNA, CDR2 SNTAGT. The CDR3 DNA follows: TGTGCCAGCAGTGACTATGGAGGGGCGAACACCGGGGAGCTGTTTTTT. Its protein product is CASSDYGGANTGELFF.

The rearrangement links TRBV12-3 or TRBV12-4 to TRBJ2-5; 11 nucleotides line up with TRBD1. Trimming removed 5 bases from V and 2 bases from J; junction bases left unmatched: 7. The CDR3 has 16 residues. The CDR3 nucleotides read TGTGCCAGCAGTGTACCCCGGGACAGGGGGCAAGAGACCCAGTACTTC. It translates to CASSVPRDRGQETQYF.

This clonotype was picked up many times. This chain links TRBV7-3 with TRBJ2-1; TRBD2 matches at 7 bases. The CDR3 contains 16 residues. J lost 6 bases, V lost 4 bases, and 12 bases had no gene match. Germline CDR1 and CDR2: SGHTA and FQGTGA. CDR3: CASSYGLGPGGNEQFF. The CDR3 DNA is TGTGCCAGCAGCTACGGCCTGGGTCCGGGGGGCAATGAGCAGTTCTTC.

This clonotype came up many times. The V call is TRBV9, the J call TRBJ2-7; D gene uncertain. The CDR3 loop spans 14 amino acids. With 0 bases removed from V and 7 bases from J, the gap between germline ends came to 14 bases. Germline V CDR1 and CDR2: SGDLS, YYNGEE. The DNA for the CDR3 is TGTGCCAGCAGCGTAGGTCCCGGTCCTCAGGAGCAGTACTTC. Amino acid sequence: CASSVGPGPQEQYF.

This clonotype was seen at least ten times. The V and J genes are TRBV6-6 and TRBJ2-3; possibly TRBD1 for D (6 bases). In germline, CDR1 is MNHNY, CDR2 SVGAGI (reference sequence). The V and J ends lost 5 bases and 2 bases respectively, with 14 bases between them. CDR3 length: 15 residues. The CDR3 coding sequence is TGTGCCAGCAGTCACGTCGAGGGACACACAGATACGCAGTATTTT. Its protein is CASSHVEGHTDTQYF.